Each of the 22 T cell receptor beta chains below was sequenced from the same sample in a study of yellow fever vaccine responses in identical twins. TCRdb analysed the RT-PCR reads with MiXCR anew, one entry per CDR3 protein. The table records around 18,000 distinct CDR3 sequences, approximately 82% of them present only once. The specimen comprised T cells from blood (PBMCs), unsorted or a sorted subset (not recorded which), sampled before or after yellow fever vaccination (not recorded which). These receptors were taken from a woman younger than 35 who received the yellow fever vaccine.

The chain joins TRBV18 to TRBJ1-1; D gene ambiguous. This CDR3 contains 12 residues. Germline V gene lookup returns CDR1 KGHSH and CDR2 LQKENI. V shed 1 base and J shed 8 bases, with 8 bases lying between them. The CDR3: CASSPRNNEAFF. The CDR3 region has the DNA TGTGCCAGCTCACCACGAAACAACGAAGCTTTCTTT.

The chain has TRBV29-1 and TRBJ2-1; perhaps TRBD2 as D (6 bases). Trimming shortened V by 5 bases and J by 6 bases, and 11 bases separated the two germline ends. In germline, CDR1 is SQVTM, CDR2 ANQGSEA. The CDR3 covers 12 residues. The CDR3 DNA reads as TGCAGCGTTCTGGGAGGTGGCAATGAGCAGTTCTTC. It translates to CSVLGGGNEQFF.

The chain is built from TRBV20-1 and TRBJ1-4, with D possibly TRBD1 on 6 matching bases. Trimming shortened V by 6 bases and J by 8 bases, and 16 bases separated the two germline ends. The CDR3 runs to 13 residues. Germline values: CDR1 DFQATT, CDR2 SNEGSKA (reference sequence). The CDR3 loop is CSAPGTPREKLFF. Here the CDR3 DNA reads TGCAGTGCACCCGGGACACCGAGGGAAAAACTGTTTTTT.

A note on this clonotype: A junction end diverges from the germline sequence, so it may reflect a read error. The chain joins TRBV4-1 to TRBJ1-1, with a weak D call TRBD1 (5 bases). The CDR3 runs to 13 residues. CDR1 MGHRA and CDR2 YSYEKL come from the germline V gene. In DNA, the CDR3 is TGCGCCAGCAGCCAAGAGACAGTCACTGAAGCTTCCTTT. Translating it yields CASSQETVTEASF.

V gene TRBV7-2 combines with J gene TRBJ2-1; D not certain. Germline V gene lookup returns CDR1 SGHTA and CDR2 FQGNSA. V lost 5 bases and J lost 7, with 6 bases in between. This CDR3 has 11 residues. In nucleotides, the CDR3 is TGTGCCAGCAGCCGCGGAAATGAGCAGTTCTTC. Translated, it gives CASSRGNEQFF.

This sequence joins TRBV5-1 and TRBJ2-7; 7 positions agree with TRBD2. The V gene end was trimmed by 0 bases and the J gene end by 7 bases; junction bases not matched to a gene: 13. This CDR3 has 16 amino acids. The V gene's germline CDR1 is SGHRS and CDR2 YFSETQ. The CDR3 protein is CASSLDLGGGSGEQYF. The CDR3 coding sequence is TGCGCCAGCAGCTTGGATTTGGGCGGGGGAAGCGGAGAGCAGTACTTC.

The CDR3 DNA is TGTGCCAGCAAAACCGGTGAGACCCAGTACTTC. Protein: CASKTGETQYF. This sequence joins TRBV2 and TRBJ2-5; D unclear. Germline V CDR1 and CDR2: SNHLY, FYNNEI. V lost 7 bases to trimming and J lost 5 bases, with 8 bases between them. There are 11 residues in the CDR3.

The gene calls are TRBV9 and TRBJ2-5; no reliable D call. Trimming shortened V by 0 bases and J by 6 bases, and 15 bases separated the two germline ends. From germline, CDR1 is SGDLS and CDR2 YYNGEE. The CDR3 length is 15 residues. The CDR3 sequence: CASSVVPGKVQTQYF. The CDR3, as DNA: TGTGCCAGCAGCGTAGTCCCAGGAAAAGTACAGACCCAGTACTTC.

The gene calls are TRBV7-9 and TRBJ2-7, with 7 bases that match TRBD1. The CDR3 has 14 amino acids. The V and J ends lost 4 bases and 4 bases, in that order; junction bases with no gene match: 7. The germline gives CDR1 SEHNR, CDR2 FQNEAQ (reference sequence). CDR3: CASSSRDRLYEQYF. CDR3 nucleotide sequence: TGTGCCAGCAGCTCCCGGGACAGACTATACGAGCAGTACTTC.

V is TRBV29-1 and J is TRBJ2-7, with unresolved D. The germline gives CDR1 SQVTM, CDR2 ANQGSEA. The length of the CDR3 is 11 residues. The V end lost 4 bases, the J end lost 0 bases, and 4 bases lay between the germline ends. CDR3 sequence reads: CSVVISYEQYF. CDR3 coding DNA: TGCAGCGTTGTAATCTCCTACGAGCAGTACTTC.

This chain connects TRBV18 to TRBJ2-3; D is uncertain. In germline, CDR1 is KGHSH, CDR2 LQKENI. This CDR3 is built from 16 residues. V lost 2 bases to trimming and J lost 2 bases, with 14 bases between them. Written as DNA, the CDR3 is TGTGCCAGCTCACCATGGTCCCCCGATGTCACAGATACGCAGTATTTT. The encoded protein is CASSPWSPDVTDTQYF.

The CDR3 DNA reads TGCAGCGTCGGACACGACAGGGTTGGGTACGAGCAGTACTTC. Translating gives CSVGHDRVGYEQYF. V and J are TRBV29-1 and TRBJ2-7, with 7 bases lining up with TRBD1. V shed 6 bases and J 4 bases; nucleotides not matched to a gene: 12. The germline V gene encodes CDR1 SQVTM and CDR2 ANQGSEA. CDR3 length equals 14 residues.

The chain employs TRBV9 and TRBJ2-7; the D gene is possibly TRBD1 (5 bases). The CDR3 consists of 14 residues. CDR1 is SGDLS and CDR2 is YYNGEE in the germline V gene. V lost 0 bases and J lost 2, with 9 bases in between. As DNA, the CDR3 is TGTGCCAGCAGCGTAGCAGGGTCGACCTACGAGCAGTACTTC. As protein: CASSVAGSTYEQYF.

This clonotype was seen only once. This CDR3 reads CSARRTSGSSKTQYF. The CDR3 DNA follows: TGCAGTGCTAGACGGACTAGCGGGAGTTCGAAGACCCAGTACTTC. The chain joins TRBV20-1 to TRBJ2-5, with TRBD2 matching 13 bases. V was clipped by 2 bases and J by 6 bases; unmatched bases: 6. This CDR3 has 15 residues. Germline lookup yields CDR1 DFQATT and CDR2 SNEGSKA (reference sequence).

CDR3 sequence reads: CASSPDRGLPTDTQYF. CDR3 coding DNA: TGCGCCAGCAGCCCCGACAGGGGCCTTCCCACAGATACGCAGTATTTT. The rearrangement joins TRBV5-1 to TRBJ2-3; TRBD1 matches 8 bases. Germline-derived CDR1 and CDR2 are SGHRS and YFSETQ. This CDR3 region has 16 residues. With 4 bases clipped from V and 2 bases from J, the junction kept 9 bases outside the gene matches.

J is TRBJ2-6 and V is TRBV24-1; D possibly corresponds to TRBD2 (5 bases). The CDR3 totals 16 residues. The germline CDR1 and CDR2 sequences are KGHDR and SFDVKD. V lost 1 base and J 1 base, leaving 7 bases between the germline ends. This chain's CDR3 is CATSDFTGSGANVLTF. In DNA, the CDR3 is TGTGCCACCAGTGATTTCACGGGGTCTGGGGCCAACGTCCTGACTTTC.

The CDR3 region has the DNA TGTGCCAGCAGGTCAACGGCGGCAGATACGCAGTATTTT. Encoded protein: CASRSTAADTQYF. J is TRBJ2-3 and V is TRBV7-3; D is undetermined. This CDR3 spans 13 amino acids. The germline V gene encodes CDR1 SGHTA and CDR2 FQGTGA. V lost 6 bases and J 4 bases, leaving 11 bases between the germline ends.

This chain uses TRBV5-1 with TRBJ2-7; 11 bases match TRBD1. This CDR3 is built from 16 residues. The V segment lost 2 bases and the J segment 1 base; nucleotides outside the gene matches: 5. CDR1 and CDR2 from the germline V gene are SGHRS and YFSETQ. CDR3 loop: CASSLTGQGASYEQYF. In DNA, the CDR3 is TGCGCCAGCAGCTTAACAGGACAGGGGGCTTCCTACGAGCAGTACTTC. Full variable domain (missing parts from reference TRBV5-1 and TRBJ2-7): KAGVTQTPRYLIKTRGQQVTLSCSPISGHRSVSWYQQTPGQGLQFLFEYFSETQRNKGNFPGRFSGRQFSNSRSEMNVSTLELGDSALYLCASSLTGQGASYEQYFGPGTRLTVT.

The chain joins TRBV7-3 to TRBJ2-3; maybe TRBD1 (6 bases). Germline CDR1 and CDR2: SGHTA and FQGTGA. The CDR3 sequence is 16 residues long. V was cut by 6 bases and J by 0 bases, with 16 bases left in between. This chain's CDR3 is CASSRSTGSSTDTQYF. The CDR3 bases are TGTGCCAGCAGTCGCTCGACAGGATCTAGCACAGATACGCAGTATTTT.

The J gene is TRBJ2-1, the V gene TRBV20-1, with 9 bases matching TRBD2. CDR3 length: 15 residues. CDR1 DFQATT and CDR2 SNEGSKA come from the germline V gene (reference sequence). Trimming at V came to 5 bases and at J to 5 bases, leaving 10 bases not matched to a gene. The CDR3 DNA reads as TGCAGTGCTTGGTCCCTAGCGGGGCACGACAATGAGCAGTTCTTC. Encoded protein: CSAWSLAGHDNEQFF.

Only a few counts were recorded for this clonotype. The chain links TRBV14 to TRBJ1-4; maybe TRBD1 (5 bases). V dropped 5 bases and J dropped 3 bases, with 13 bases sitting between them. The CDR3 has 15 amino acids. Per the germline V gene, CDR1 is SGHDN and CDR2 is FVKESK. This chain's CDR3 is CASSSRQPSNEKLFF. The CDR3 DNA sequence: TGTGCCAGCAGCTCCCGACAGCCATCTAATGAAAAACTGTTTTTT.

This clonotype was picked up one time. This chain connects TRBV29-1 to TRBJ2-1; 10 bases fit TRBD1. With 6 bases clipped from V and 8 bases from J, the junction kept 13 bases outside the gene matches. Germline V lookup: CDR1 SQVTM, CDR2 ANQGSEA. The CDR3 runs 15 residues. Written as DNA, the CDR3 is TGCAGCGTGGGTCCTGACAGGGGGCTGGGGTATGAGCAGTTCTTC. Encoded protein: CSVGPDRGLGYEQFF.